This record looks at one TCR beta chain sequence and its context. The antigen remains unidentified. This entry comes from a study of early T cells in non-severe SARS-CoV-2 infection. The study's findings and limits: Matching with VDJdb favored anti-spike CD8 responses (missing private and CD4 specificities).

TCRdb reanalysed the 5' RACE reads using MiXCR and keeps one entry per CDR3 protein. Among about 60,000 distinct CDR3 sequences listed, around 6% were seen once. The J segment lost 2 bases and the V segment lost 6 bases, leaving 10 bases of the junction unmatched. This CDR3 region has 15 residues. Germline V lookup: CDR1 SQVTM, CDR2 ANQGSEA. The TCR sequence derives from an adult who was a healthcare worker with PCR-confirmed SARS-CoV-2 infection or an uninfected control (not recorded which). The gene calls are TRBV29-1 and TRBJ2-7, with 10 nucleotides matching TRBD2. Sequenced material: whole blood. The CDR3 DNA is TGCAGCGTGGGAAGGTTAGCGGGAGGCCCCTACGAGCAGTACTTC. It translates to CSVGRLAGGPYEQYF.